The rows below give T cell receptor beta chains drawn from one sample of a study of cytomegalovirus exposure and HLA in healthy donors. Some clones are missing from TCRdb's copy, which holds only in-frame ones; the method was immunoSEQ multiplex PCR. Here the sample spans roughly 200,000 clones, 65% to 85% being singletons. What was sequenced was PBMCs. The receptors originated from a woman aged 25-40 years in good health and CMV-seronegative. Each CDR3 is given with its conserved first and last residue. D genes are given only for firm matches. A row's size may be missing; if present it is once, few, many or a size class.

CDR3 | DNA | J | size | D | V
CASSLGTGWDYGYTF | TGCGCCAGCAGCTTGGGGACAGGGTGGGACTATGGCTACACCTTC | TRBJ1-2 | . | TRBD1 | TRBV5-1
CASSLGLAASTDTQYF | TGCGCCAGCAGCCTCGGACTAGCGGCCAGCACAGATACGCAGTATTTT | TRBJ2-3 | . | TRBD2 | TRBV5-1
CAWSRLLTGDPTTNEKLFF | TGTGCCTGGAGCAGGTTACTGACAGGGGACCCAACAACTAATGAAAAACTGTTTTTT | TRBJ1-4 | once | TRBD1 | TRBV30
CASSFIGAGAAGGTDTQYF | TGTGCCAGCAGTTTTATAGGAGCGGGAGCAGCGGGGGGCACAGATACGCAGTATTTT | TRBJ2-3 | . | TRBD2 | TRBV28
CASSFTGFNEQFF | TGTGCCAGCAGTTTTACAGGGTTTAATGAGCAGTTCTTC | TRBJ2-1 | . | . | TRBV27
CASSLTGTGRSPLHF | TGTGCCAGCAGCTTAACCGGGACAGGGAGATCACCCCTCCACTTT | TRBJ1-6 | . | TRBD1 | TRBV7-6
CASTPTGSNSPLHF | TGTGCCAGCACTCCGACAGGCAGTAATTCACCCCTCCACTTT | TRBJ1-6 | . | . | TRBV27
CASRRSGGVPSTDTQYF | TGTGCCAGCAGGAGGAGCGGGGGGGTCCCTAGCACAGATACGCAGTATTTT | TRBJ2-3 | . | TRBD2 | TRBV5-4
CASSEPGTSGKLGRNDF | TGTGCCAGCAGTGAGCCAGGGACTAGCGGGAAGCTGGGCCGCAACGACTTC | TRBJ2-7 | . | TRBD2 | TRBV28
CASSMQITEAFF | TGTGCCAGTAGTATGCAGATCACTGAAGCTTTCTTT | TRBJ1-1 | . | . | TRBV19
CASSLRTGGGEQYF | TGTGCCAGCAGCCTACGGACGGGGGGAGGCGAGCAGTACTTC | TRBJ2-7 | . | TRBD2 | TRBV7-2
CASSLWDSTYEQYF | TGCGCCAGCAGCTTGTGGGACAGTACCTACGAGCAGTACTTC | TRBJ2-7 | . | TRBD1 | TRBV5-1
CATSRDPGQGSEQYF | TGTGCCACCAGCAGAGATCCCGGACAGGGAAGCGAGCAGTACTTC | TRBJ2-7 | . | TRBD1 | TRBV15
CASSWGLRVRTDTQYF | TGTGCCAGCAGCTGGGGACTTAGGGTGCGCACAGATACGCAGTATTTT | TRBJ2-3 | . | . | TRBV5-6
CAWSIGTGNDEQFF | TGTGCCTGGAGTATTGGGACAGGGAACGATGAGCAGTTCTTC | TRBJ2-1 | few | TRBD1 | TRBV30
CASSLVYSGANVLTF | TGTGCCAGCAGTTTAGTATACTCTGGGGCCAACGTCCTGACTTTC | TRBJ2-6 | few | . | TRBV27
CASSSSAGTVTYEQYF | TGTGCCAGCAGCTCTTCAGCCGGGACAGTCACCTACGAGCAGTACTTC | TRBJ2-7 | . | TRBD1 | TRBV27
CASSSGLAGVTGANVLTF | TGTGCCAGCAGCTCGGGACTAGCGGGAGTTACTGGGGCCAACGTCCTGACTTTC | TRBJ2-6 | . | TRBD2 | TRBV11-3
CASSDGTGASGANVLTF | TGTGCCAGCAGTGACGGGACAGGGGCCTCTGGGGCCAACGTCCTGACTTTC | TRBJ2-6 | . | TRBD1 | TRBV6-4
CASSYLLTGETQYF | TGTGCCAGCAGTTATTTATTGACAGGGGAGACCCAGTACTTC | TRBJ2-5 | . | TRBD1 | TRBV6-5
CASSFLLAVNNEQFF | TGCGCCAGCAGCTTTCTTCTAGCGGTGAACAATGAGCAGTTCTTC | TRBJ2-1 | . | TRBD2 | TRBV5-1
CASRATYEQYF | TGTGCCAGCCGTGCTACCTACGAGCAGTACTTC | TRBJ2-7 | . | . | TRBV18
CASSLGRDFNQPQHF | TGTGCCAGCAGCTTAGGCAGGGACTTCAATCAGCCCCAGCATTTT | TRBJ1-5 | few | . | TRBV7-2
CASSARGGATYEQYF | TGCGCCAGCAGTGCTCGCGGGGGCGCTACCTACGAGCAGTACTTC | TRBJ2-7 | . | . | TRBV5-1
CASSEAWQGLPYGYPF | TGTGCCAGCAGTGAAGCTTGGCAGGGGCTCCCGTATGGCTACCCCTTC | TRBJ1-2 | . | . | TRBV6-1
CASSLVTSLAGELFF | TGCGCCAGCAGCTTGGTTACGAGTCTAGCCGGGGAGCTGTTTTTT | TRBJ2-2 | few | . | TRBV5-1
CASGPDNEQFF | TGTGCTAGTGGTCCGGACAATGAGCAGTTCTTC | TRBJ2-1 | . | . | TRBV12-5
CASSQARVEETQYF | TGCGCCAGCAGCCAAGCCAGGGTGGAGGAGACCCAGTACTTC | TRBJ2-5 | . | . | TRBV4-1
CASSLVHGGVDTQYF | TGTGCCAGCAGCTTAGTTCACGGAGGGGTGGATACGCAGTATTTT | TRBJ2-3 | . | . | TRBV7-9
CASSSPGTSPDNEQFF | TGCGCCAGCAGCTCTCCCGGGACTAGCCCCGACAATGAGCAGTTCTTC | TRBJ2-1 | . | TRBD2 | TRBV5-1
CASTRTDIQETQYF | TGCGCCAGCACTCGGACAGACATCCAAGAGACCCAGTACTTC | TRBJ2-5 | once | . | TRBV5-1
CASSPQRGAYNEQFF | TGCGCCAGCAGCCCTCAGCGGGGGGCCTACAATGAGCAGTTCTTC | TRBJ2-1 | . | TRBD2 | TRBV5-1
CASSPQGSNYGYTF | TGTGCCAGCAGCCCGCAGGGGTCTAACTATGGCTACACCTTC | TRBJ1-2 | . | . | TRBV7-9
CASSLAGYGYTF | TGTGCCAGCAGCTTAGCGGGATATGGCTACACCTTC | TRBJ1-2 | . | . | TRBV13
CASSLAPVPHHGYTF | TGTGCCAGCAGCTTAGCGCCGGTACCCCACCATGGCTACACCTTC | TRBJ1-2 | . | . | TRBV7-8
CAISIQTGGIYGYTF | TGTGCCATCAGCATTCAGACAGGGGGGATCTATGGCTACACCTTC | TRBJ1-2 | . | TRBD1 | TRBV10-3
CASSTRLAGVVDEQFF | TGTGCCAGCAGCACCCGACTAGCGGGAGTGGTAGATGAGCAGTTCTTC | TRBJ2-1 | . | TRBD2 | TRBV7-8
CASSFPSPGQPQHF | TGTGCCAGCAGTTTTCCGTCCCCGGGTCAGCCCCAGCATTTT | TRBJ1-5 | . | . | TRBV28
CASSLLRGTSGREGTDTQYF | TGTGCCAGCAGTTTACTAAGAGGGACTAGCGGGAGGGAGGGGACAGATACGCAGTATTTT | TRBJ2-3 | . | TRBD2 | TRBV28
CAWSVEWGEVHEQYF | TGTGCCTGGAGTGTTGAGTGGGGGGAGGTCCACGAGCAGTACTTC | TRBJ2-7 | . | . | TRBV30
CASSYVGISGANVLTF | TGTGCCAGCAGTTACGTCGGGATCTCTGGGGCCAACGTCCTGACTTTC | TRBJ2-6 | . | . | TRBV6-5
CAISRQGESEQYF | TGTGCCATCAGTCGACAGGGGGAATCCGAGCAGTACTTC | TRBJ2-7 | . | TRBD1 | TRBV10-3
CASSLGRVTETQYF | TGTGCCAGCAGCTTAGGTCGGGTAACGGAGACCCAGTACTTC | TRBJ2-5 | . | . | TRBV11-1
CASSDSVTEAFF | TGCGCCAGCAGCGACAGTGTCACTGAAGCTTTCTTT | TRBJ1-1 | few | . | TRBV5-1
CASRDGGSSYNEQFF | TGTGCCAGCAGGGATGGCGGAAGCTCCTACAATGAGCAGTTCTTC | TRBJ2-1 | few | . | TRBV4-2
CASSLAGGPVYEQYF | TGTGCCAGCAGCTTAGCGGGGGGGCCTGTATACGAGCAGTACTTC | TRBJ2-7 | . | . | TRBV7-2
CATSILPNTGELFF | TGTGCCACCAGCATACTCCCGAACACCGGGGAGCTGTTTTTT | TRBJ2-2 | once | . | TRBV15
CASSSLGTVQNGYTF | TGTGCCAGCAGCTCGTTGGGTACAGTACAAAATGGCTACACCTTC | TRBJ1-2 | . | . | TRBV7-3
CATSRDRTGGETQYF | TGTGCCACCAGCAGAGACAGGACAGGGGGAGAGACCCAGTACTTC | TRBJ2-5 | . | TRBD1 | TRBV15
CASSLEQHQPQHF | TGTGCCAGCAGCTTAGAACAGCATCAGCCCCAGCATTTT | TRBJ1-5 | . | . | TRBV7-8
CASSFGEEAFF | TGTGCCAGCAGCTTTGGGGAGGAAGCTTTCTTT | TRBJ1-1 | . | . | TRBV5-4
CASSALTSTDTQYF | TGTGCCAGCAGTGCTCTGACTAGCACAGATACGCAGTATTTT | TRBJ2-3 | . | . | TRBV2
CASRLDRGPYGTDTQYF | TGTGCCAGCAGACTGGACAGGGGGCCCTACGGCACAGATACGCAGTATTTT | TRBJ2-3 | few | TRBD1 | TRBV28
CASGSTGGSGVAFF | TGTGCTAGTGGCTCGACAGGGGGTTCCGGCGTTGCTTTCTTT | TRBJ1-1 | . | TRBD1 | TRBV12-5
CAISEPGQARETQYF | TGTGCCATCAGTGAGCCGGGACAGGCCCGAGAGACCCAGTACTTC | TRBJ2-5 | . | TRBD1 | TRBV10-3
CASSPLGQGGAPPQHF | TGCGCCAGCAGCCCATTGGGTCAGGGTGGGGCCCCTCCCCAGCATTTT | TRBJ1-5 | once | . | TRBV4-1
CASSTFQNGVAGTYEQYF | TGTGCCAGCAGCACCTTCCAAAACGGGGTAGCGGGAACCTACGAGCAGTACTTC | TRBJ2-7 | . | TRBD2 | TRBV28
CASSFGYTGELFF | TGTGCCAGCAGCTTTGGCTACACCGGGGAGCTGTTTTTT | TRBJ2-2 | few | . | TRBV7-8
CASSTGTSRGTQYF | TGTGCCAGCAGCACCGGGACTAGCCGCGGGACCCAGTACTTC | TRBJ2-5 | . | TRBD2 | TRBV25-1